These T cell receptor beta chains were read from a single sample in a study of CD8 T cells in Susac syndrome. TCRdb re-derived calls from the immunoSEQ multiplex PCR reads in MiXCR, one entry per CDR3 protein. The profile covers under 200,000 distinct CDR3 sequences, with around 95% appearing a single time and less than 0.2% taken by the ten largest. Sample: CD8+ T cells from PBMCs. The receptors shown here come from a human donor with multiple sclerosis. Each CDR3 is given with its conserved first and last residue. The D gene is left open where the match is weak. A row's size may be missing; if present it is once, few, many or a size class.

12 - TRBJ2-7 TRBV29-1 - CSVVGQGYEQYF TGCAGCGTTGTAGGGCAGGGGTACGAGCAGTACTTC
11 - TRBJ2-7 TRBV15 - CATSNGYEQYF TGTGCCACCAGCAATGGCTACGAGCAGTACTTC
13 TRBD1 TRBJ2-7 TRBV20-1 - CSGLTGQGYEQYF TGCAGTGGCCTGACGGGACAGGGTTACGAGCAGTACTTC
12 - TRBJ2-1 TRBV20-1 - CSALDSNNEQFF TGCAGTGCTCTGGACAGTAACAATGAGCAGTTCTTC
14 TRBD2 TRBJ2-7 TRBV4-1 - CASSQDPSGGEQYF TGCGCCAGCAGCCAAGATCCTAGCGGGGGCGAGCAGTACTTC
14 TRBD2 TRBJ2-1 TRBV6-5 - CASNDAGGRNEQFF TGTGCCAGCAACGATGCGGGAGGGCGGAATGAGCAGTTCTTC
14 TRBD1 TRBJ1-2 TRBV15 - CATSGTVGGYGYTF TGTGCCACCAGTGGGACAGTGGGAGGCTACGGCTACACCTTC
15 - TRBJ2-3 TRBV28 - CASSAPGGVTDTQYF TGTGCCAGCAGTGCCCCAGGCGGCGTCACAGATACGCAGTATTTT
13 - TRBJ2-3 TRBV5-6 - CASSLGWGGTQYF TGTGCCAGCAGCCTGGGATGGGGGGGCACGCAGTATTTT
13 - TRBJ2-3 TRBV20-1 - CSAKDVSTDTQYF TGCAGTGCTAAGGACGTAAGCACAGATACGCAGTATTTT
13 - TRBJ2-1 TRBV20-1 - CSASGVSYNEQFF TGCAGTGCTAGCGGGGTTTCCTACAATGAGCAGTTCTTC
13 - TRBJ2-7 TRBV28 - CASRPGHSYEQYF TGTGCCAGCAGACCGGGACACTCCTACGAGCAGTACTTC
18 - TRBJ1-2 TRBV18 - CASSPRPRAVVVSYGYTF TGTGCCAGCTCACCGCGTCCGAGGGCCGTAGTAGTTAGCTATGGCTACACCTTC
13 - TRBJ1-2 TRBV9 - CASSANRESGYTF TGTGCCAGCAGCGCCAACAGGGAGAGCGGCTACACCTTC
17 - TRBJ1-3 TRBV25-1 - CASSGWPGGLSGNTIYF TGTGCCAGCAGTGGATGGCCAGGCGGACTCTCTGGAAACACCATATATTTT
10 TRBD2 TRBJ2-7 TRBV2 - CASRGDEQYF TGTGCCAGCCGGGGGGACGAGCAGTACTTC
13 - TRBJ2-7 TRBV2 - CASIQRVRHEQYF TGTGCCAGCATTCAAAGAGTCAGGCACGAGCAGTACTTC
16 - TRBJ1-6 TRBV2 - CASSDEARTYNSPLHF TGTGCCAGCAGTGATGAGGCCAGGACCTATAATTCACCCCTCCACTTT
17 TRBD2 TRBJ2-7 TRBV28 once CASSFPSGLADPYEQYF TGTGCCAGCAGTTTCCCCTCGGGACTAGCCGATCCCTACGAGCAGTACTTC
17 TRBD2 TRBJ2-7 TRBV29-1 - CSVAGTSGRTFGDEQYF TGCAGCGTTGCCGGGACTAGCGGGCGAACTTTTGGAGACGAGCAGTACTTC
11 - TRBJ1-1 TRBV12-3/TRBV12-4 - CASSADREAFF TGTGCCAGCAGTGCGGACCGTGAAGCTTTCTTT
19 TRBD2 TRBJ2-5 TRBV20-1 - CSARENPALAGGPGETQYF TGCAGTGCTAGAGAGAACCCAGCCTTAGCGGGAGGGCCCGGGGAGACCCAGTACTTC
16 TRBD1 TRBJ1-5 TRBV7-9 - CASSLETGGPDQPQHF TGTGCCAGCAGCTTAGAAACAGGGGGCCCGGATCAGCCCCAGCATTTT
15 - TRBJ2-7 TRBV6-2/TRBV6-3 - CASSYSGGTSYEQYF TGTGCCAGCAGTTACTCAGGGGGGACTTCCTACGAGCAGTACTTC
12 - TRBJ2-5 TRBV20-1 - CSARVEGETQYF TGCAGTGCTAGAGTTGAGGGAGAGACCCAGTACTTC
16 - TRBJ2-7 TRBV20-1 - CSARAIGALSSYEQYF TGCAGTGCTAGAGCGATTGGGGCCCTAAGCTCCTACGAGCAGTACTTC
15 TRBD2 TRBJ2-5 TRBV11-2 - CASSPSRAGDETQYF TGTGCCAGCAGCCCATCCCGGGCGGGAGACGAGACCCAGTACTTC
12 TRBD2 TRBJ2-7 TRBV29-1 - CSVLAGVVEQYF TGCAGCGTACTAGCGGGAGTTGTTGAGCAGTACTTC
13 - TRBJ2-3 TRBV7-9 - CATRQGGADTQYF TGTGCCACCCGACAGGGAGGGGCAGATACGCAGTATTTT
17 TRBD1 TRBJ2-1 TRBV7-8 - CASSLEGDRGSYNEQFF TGTGCCAGCAGCTTAGAAGGGGACAGGGGCTCCTACAATGAGCAGTTCTTC
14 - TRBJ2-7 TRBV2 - CASSDLGASYEQYF TGTGCCAGCAGTGATTTGGGCGCATCCTACGAGCAGTACTTC